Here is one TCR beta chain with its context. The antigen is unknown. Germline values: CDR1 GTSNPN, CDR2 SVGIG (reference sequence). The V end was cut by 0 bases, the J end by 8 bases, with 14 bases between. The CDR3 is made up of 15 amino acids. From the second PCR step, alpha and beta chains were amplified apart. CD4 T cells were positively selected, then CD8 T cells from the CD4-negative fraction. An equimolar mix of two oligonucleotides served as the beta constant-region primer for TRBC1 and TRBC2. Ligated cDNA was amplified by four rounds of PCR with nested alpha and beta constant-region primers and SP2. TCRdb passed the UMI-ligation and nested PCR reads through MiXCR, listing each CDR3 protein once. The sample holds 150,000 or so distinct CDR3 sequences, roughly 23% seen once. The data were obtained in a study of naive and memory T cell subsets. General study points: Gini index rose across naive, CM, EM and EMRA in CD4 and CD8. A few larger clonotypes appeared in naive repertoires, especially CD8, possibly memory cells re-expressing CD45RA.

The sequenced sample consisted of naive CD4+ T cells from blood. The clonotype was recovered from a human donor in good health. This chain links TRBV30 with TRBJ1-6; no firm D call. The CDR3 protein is CAWSVRERRDSPLHF. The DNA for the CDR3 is TGTGCCTGGAGTGTACGCGAACGTCGCGATTCACCCCTCCACTTT.